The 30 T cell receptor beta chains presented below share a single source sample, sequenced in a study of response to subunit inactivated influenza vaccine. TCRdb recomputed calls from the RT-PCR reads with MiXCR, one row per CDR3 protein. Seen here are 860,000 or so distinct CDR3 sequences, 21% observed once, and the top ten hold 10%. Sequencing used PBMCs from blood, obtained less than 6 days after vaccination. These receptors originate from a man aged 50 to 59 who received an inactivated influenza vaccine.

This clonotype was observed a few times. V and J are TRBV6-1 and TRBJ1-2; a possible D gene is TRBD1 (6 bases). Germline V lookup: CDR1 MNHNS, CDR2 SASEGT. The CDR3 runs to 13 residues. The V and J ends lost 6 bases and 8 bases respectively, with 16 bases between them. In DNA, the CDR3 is TGTGCCAGCAGCCCCTACAGGGATCAGGGCTACACCTTC. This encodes CASSPYRDQGYTF.

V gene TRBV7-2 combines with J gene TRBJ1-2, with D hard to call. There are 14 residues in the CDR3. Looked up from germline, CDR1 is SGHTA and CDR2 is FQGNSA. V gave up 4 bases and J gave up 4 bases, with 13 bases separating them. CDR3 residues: CASSSQAFSYGYTF. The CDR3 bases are TGTGCCAGCAGCTCCCAAGCATTTAGCTATGGCTACACCTTC.

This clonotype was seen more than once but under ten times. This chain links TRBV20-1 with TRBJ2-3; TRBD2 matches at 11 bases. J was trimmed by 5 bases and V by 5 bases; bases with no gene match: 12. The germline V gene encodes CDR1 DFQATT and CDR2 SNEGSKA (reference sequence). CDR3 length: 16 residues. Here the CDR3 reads CSASSFSGGARDTQYF. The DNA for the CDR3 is TGCAGTGCTTCGTCTTTTAGCGGGGGGGCAAGAGATACGCAGTATTTT.

The CDR3 nucleotides are TGCAGTGCTCTTCCCGGGACTAGCTACGAGCAGTACTTC. Its translation is CSALPGTSYEQYF. V is TRBV20-1 and J is TRBJ2-7, with 8 bases identical to TRBD2. V lost 5 bases and J lost 3; bases outside the gene matches: 6. This CDR3 region has 13 residues. The V gene's germline CDR1 is DFQATT and CDR2 SNEGSKA (reference sequence).

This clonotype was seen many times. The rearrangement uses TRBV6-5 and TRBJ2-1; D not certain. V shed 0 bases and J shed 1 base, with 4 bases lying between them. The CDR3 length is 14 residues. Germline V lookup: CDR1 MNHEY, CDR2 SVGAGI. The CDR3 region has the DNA TGTGCCAGCAGTTACTCGGGGTCCTACAATGAGCAGTTCTTC. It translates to CASSYSGSYNEQFF.

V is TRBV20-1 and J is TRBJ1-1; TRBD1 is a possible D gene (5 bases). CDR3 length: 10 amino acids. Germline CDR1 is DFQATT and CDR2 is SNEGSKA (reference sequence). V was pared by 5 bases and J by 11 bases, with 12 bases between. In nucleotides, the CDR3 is TGCAGTGCTCGCGGGGGGATTGCTTTCTTT. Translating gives CSARGGIAFF.

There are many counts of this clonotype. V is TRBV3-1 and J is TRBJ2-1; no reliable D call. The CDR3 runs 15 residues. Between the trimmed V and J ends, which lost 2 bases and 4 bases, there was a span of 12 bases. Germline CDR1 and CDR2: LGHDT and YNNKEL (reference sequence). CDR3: CASSQRTARYNEQFF. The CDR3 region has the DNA TGTGCCAGCAGCCAACGGACGGCCCGATACAATGAGCAGTTCTTC.

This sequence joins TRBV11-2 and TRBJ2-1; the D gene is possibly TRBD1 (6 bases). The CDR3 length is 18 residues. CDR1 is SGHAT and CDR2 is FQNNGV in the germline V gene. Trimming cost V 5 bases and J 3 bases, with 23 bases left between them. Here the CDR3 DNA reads TGTGCCAGCAGCCCCCACTCCGACAGGTTACCAATCTACAATGAGCAGTTCTTC. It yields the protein CASSPHSDRLPIYNEQFF.

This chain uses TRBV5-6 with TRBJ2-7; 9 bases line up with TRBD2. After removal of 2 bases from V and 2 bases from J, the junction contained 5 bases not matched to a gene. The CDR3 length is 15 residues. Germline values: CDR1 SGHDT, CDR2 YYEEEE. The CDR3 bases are TGTGCCAGCAGCTTACTAGCGGGCCAAACCTACGAGCAGTACTTC. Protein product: CASSLLAGQTYEQYF.

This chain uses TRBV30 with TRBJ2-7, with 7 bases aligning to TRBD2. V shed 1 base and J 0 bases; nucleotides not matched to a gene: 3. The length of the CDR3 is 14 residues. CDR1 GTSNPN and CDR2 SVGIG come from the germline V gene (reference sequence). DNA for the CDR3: TGTGCCTGGAGTGGTCTAGCGGCCTCCTACGAGCAGTACTTC. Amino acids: CAWSGLAASYEQYF.

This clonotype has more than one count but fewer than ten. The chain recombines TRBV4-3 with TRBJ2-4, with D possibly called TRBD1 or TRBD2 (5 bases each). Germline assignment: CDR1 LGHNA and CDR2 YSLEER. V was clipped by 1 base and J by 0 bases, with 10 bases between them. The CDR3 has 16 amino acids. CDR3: CASSQAGTVAKNIQYF. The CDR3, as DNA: TGCGCCAGCAGCCAAGCCGGGACCGTAGCCAAAAACATTCAGTACTTC.

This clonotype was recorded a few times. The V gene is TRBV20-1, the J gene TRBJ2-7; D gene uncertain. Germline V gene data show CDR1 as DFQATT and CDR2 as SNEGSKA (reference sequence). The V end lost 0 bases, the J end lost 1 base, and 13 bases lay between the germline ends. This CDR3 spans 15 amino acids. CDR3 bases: TGCAGTGCTAGAGATTCCGACACCTTATCCTACGAGCAGTACTTC. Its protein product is CSARDSDTLSYEQYF.

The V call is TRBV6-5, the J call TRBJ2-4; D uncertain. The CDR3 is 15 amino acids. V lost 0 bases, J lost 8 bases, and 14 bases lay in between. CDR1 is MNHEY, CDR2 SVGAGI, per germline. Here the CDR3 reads CASSYSMSGGDIQYF. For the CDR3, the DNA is TGTGCCAGCAGTTACTCGATGTCGGGTGGAGACATTCAGTACTTC.

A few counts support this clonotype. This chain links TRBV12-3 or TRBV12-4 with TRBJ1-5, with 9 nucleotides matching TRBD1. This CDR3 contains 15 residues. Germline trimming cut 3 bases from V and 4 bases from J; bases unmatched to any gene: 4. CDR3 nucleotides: TGTGCCAGCAGTTTGGGACAGGGAAGGAATCAGCCCCAGCATTTT. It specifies CASSLGQGRNQPQHF.

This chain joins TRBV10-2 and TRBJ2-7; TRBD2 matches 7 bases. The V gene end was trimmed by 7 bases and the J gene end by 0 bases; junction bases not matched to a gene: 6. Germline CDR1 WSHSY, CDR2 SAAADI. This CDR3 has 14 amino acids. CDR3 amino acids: CASKAGLTSYEQYF. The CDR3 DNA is TGCGCCAGCAAAGCGGGACTAACCTCCTACGAGCAGTACTTC.

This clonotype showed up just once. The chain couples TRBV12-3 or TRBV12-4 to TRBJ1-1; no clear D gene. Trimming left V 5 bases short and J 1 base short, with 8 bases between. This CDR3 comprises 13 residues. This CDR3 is CASSHTANTEAFF. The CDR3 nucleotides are TGTGCCAGCAGTCACACAGCGAACACTGAAGCTTTCTTT.

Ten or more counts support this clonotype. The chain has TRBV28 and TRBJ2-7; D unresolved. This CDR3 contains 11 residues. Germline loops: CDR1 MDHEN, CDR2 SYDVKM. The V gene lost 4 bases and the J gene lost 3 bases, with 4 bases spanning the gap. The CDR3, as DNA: TGTGCCAGCAGTTCGGACTACGAGCAGTACTTC. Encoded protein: CASSSDYEQYF.

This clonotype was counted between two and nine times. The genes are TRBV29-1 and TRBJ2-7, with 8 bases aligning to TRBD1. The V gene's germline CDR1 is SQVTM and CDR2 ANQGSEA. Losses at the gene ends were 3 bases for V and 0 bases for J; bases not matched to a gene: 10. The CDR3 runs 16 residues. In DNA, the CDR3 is TGCAGCGTTGAGACTCCGGGACAGGTTGGCTCCTACGAGCAGTACTTC. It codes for CSVETPGQVGSYEQYF.

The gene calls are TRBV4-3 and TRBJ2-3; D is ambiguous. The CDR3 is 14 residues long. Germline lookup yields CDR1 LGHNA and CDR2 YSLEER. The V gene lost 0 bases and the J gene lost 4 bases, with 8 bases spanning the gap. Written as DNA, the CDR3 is TGCGCCAGCAGCCAAGACCCTAGGGCAGATACGCAGTATTTT. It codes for CASSQDPRADTQYF.

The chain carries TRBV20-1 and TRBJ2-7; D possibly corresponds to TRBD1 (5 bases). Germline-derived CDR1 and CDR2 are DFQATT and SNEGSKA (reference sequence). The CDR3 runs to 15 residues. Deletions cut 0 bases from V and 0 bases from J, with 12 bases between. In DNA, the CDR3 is TGCAGTGCTAGAGATCCAAGGGGTACCTCCTACGAGCAGTACTTC. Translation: CSARDPRGTSYEQYF.

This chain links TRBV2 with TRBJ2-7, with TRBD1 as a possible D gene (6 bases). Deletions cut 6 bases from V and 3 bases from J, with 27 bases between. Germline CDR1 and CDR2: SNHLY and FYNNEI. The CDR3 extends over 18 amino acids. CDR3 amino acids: CASSLGLKPTGFDYEQYF. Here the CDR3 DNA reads TGTGCCAGCAGCCTAGGACTTAAACCGACAGGTTTTGACTACGAGCAGTACTTC.

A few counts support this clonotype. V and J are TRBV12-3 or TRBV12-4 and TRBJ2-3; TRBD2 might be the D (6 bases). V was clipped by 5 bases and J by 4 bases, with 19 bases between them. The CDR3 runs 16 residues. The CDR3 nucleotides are TGTGCCAGCAGTCCTGGCGGGGCCTCCCGGGCAGATACGCAGTATTTT. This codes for CASSPGGASRADTQYF.

The CDR3 nucleotides are TGTGCCAGCAGCTTAGGCTGGACTAGCGGGCGGGGGGATACGCAGTATTTT. It yields the protein CASSLGWTSGRGDTQYF. V gene TRBV7-2 combines with J gene TRBJ2-3, with 11 bases fitting TRBD2. The V segment lost 1 base and the J segment 6 bases; nucleotides outside the gene matches: 9. The CDR3 has 17 amino acids. CDR1 and CDR2 (germline): SGHTA, FQGNSA.

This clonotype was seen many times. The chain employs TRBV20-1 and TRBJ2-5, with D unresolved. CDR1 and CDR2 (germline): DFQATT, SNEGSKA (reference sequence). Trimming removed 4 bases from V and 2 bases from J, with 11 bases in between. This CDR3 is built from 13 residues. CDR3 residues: CSANPGRQETQYF. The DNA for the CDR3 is TGCAGTGCTAACCCCGGACGACAAGAGACCCAGTACTTC.

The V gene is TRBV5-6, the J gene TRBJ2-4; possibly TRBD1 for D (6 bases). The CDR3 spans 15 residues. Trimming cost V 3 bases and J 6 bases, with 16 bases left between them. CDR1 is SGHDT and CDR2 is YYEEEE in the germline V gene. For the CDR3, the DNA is TGTGCCAGCAGCTACTTGACAGGCTCGGGAAACATTCAGTACTTC. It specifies CASSYLTGSGNIQYF.

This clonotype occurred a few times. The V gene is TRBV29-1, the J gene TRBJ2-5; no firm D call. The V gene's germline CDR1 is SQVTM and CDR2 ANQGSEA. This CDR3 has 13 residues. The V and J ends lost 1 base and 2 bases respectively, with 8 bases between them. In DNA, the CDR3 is TGCAGCGTTGAAGTTGGCGTTCAAGAGACCCAGTACTTC. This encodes CSVEVGVQETQYF.

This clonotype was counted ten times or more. CDR3 region: CASSQVGGGGWGANTEAFF. The CDR3, as DNA: TGTGCCAGCAGCCAAGTCGGAGGAGGGGGCTGGGGAGCGAACACTGAAGCTTTCTTT. The chain recombines TRBV4-2 with TRBJ1-1, with TRBD1 matching 7 bases. This CDR3 region has 19 residues. Per germline, CDR1 LGHNA and CDR2 YNFKEQ. J gave up 1 base and V 1 base, and 15 bases lay outside the gene matches.

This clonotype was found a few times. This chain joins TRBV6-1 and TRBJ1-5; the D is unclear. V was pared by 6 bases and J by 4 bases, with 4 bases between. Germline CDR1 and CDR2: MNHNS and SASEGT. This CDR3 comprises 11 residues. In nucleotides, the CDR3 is TGTGCCAGCAGCCAAAATCAGCCCCAGCATTTT. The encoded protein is CASSQNQPQHF.

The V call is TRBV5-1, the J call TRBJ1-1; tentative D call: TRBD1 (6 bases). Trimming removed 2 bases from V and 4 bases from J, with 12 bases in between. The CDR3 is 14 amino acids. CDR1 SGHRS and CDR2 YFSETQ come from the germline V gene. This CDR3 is CASSFRGEGTEAFF. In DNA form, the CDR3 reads TGCGCCAGCAGCTTTAGGGGGGAGGGCACTGAAGCTTTCTTT.

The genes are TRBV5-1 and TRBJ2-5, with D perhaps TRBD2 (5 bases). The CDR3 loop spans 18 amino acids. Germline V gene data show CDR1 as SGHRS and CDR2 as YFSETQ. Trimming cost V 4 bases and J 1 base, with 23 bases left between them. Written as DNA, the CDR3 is TGCGCCAGCAGCCCCGGGATTGCTATCGGTAACACCCAAGAGACCCAGTACTTC. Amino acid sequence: CASSPGIAIGNTQETQYF.